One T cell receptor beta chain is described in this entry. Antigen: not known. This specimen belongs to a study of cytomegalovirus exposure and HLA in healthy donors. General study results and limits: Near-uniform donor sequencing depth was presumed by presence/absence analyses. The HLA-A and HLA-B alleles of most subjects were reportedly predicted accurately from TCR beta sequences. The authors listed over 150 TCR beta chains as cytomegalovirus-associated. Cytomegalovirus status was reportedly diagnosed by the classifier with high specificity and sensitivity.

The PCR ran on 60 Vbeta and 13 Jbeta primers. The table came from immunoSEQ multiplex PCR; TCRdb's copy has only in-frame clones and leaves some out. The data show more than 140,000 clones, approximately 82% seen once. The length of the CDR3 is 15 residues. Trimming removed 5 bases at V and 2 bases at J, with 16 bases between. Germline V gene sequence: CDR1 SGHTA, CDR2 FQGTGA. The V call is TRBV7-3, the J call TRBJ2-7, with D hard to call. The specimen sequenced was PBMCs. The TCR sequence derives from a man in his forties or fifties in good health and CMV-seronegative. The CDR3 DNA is TGTGCCAGCAGCGTTGGGCCGACGGATGCCTACGAGCAGTACTTC. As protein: CASSVGPTDAYEQYF.